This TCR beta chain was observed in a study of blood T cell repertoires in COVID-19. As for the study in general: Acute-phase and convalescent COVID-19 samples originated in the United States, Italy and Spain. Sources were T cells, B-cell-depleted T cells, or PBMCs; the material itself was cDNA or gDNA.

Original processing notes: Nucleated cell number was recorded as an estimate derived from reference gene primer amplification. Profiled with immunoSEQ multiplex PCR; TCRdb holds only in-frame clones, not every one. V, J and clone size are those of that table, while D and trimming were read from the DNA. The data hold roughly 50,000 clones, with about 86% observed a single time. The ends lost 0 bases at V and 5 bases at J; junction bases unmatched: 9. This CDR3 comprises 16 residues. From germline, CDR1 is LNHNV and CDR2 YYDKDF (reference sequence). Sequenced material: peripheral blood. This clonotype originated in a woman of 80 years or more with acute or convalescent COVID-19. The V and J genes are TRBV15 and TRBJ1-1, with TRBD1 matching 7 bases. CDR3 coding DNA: TGTGCCACCAGCAGAGAAGAGGGGGCGAGAGGGACTGAAGCTTTCTTT. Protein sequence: CATSREEGARGTEAFF. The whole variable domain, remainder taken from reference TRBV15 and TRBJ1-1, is DAMVIQNPRYQVTQFGKPVTLSCSQTLNHNVMYWYQQKSSQAPKLLFHYYDKDFNNEADTPDNFQSRRPNTSFCFLDIRSPGLGDTAMYLCATSREEGARGTEAFFGQGTRLTVV.